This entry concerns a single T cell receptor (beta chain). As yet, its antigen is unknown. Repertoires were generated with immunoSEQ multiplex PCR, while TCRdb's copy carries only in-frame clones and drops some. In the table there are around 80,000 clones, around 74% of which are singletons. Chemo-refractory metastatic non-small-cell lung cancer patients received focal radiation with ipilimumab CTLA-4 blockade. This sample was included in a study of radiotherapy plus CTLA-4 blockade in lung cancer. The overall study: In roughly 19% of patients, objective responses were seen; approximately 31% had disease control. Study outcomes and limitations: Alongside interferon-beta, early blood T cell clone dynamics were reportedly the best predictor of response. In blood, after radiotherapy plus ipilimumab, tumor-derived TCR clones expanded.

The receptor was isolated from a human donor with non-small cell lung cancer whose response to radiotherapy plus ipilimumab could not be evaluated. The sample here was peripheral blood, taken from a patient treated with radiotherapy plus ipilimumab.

Here the CDR3 reads CASSQTSASSYEQYF. CDR3 nucleotides: TGCGCCAGCAGCCAGACTAGCGCGAGCTCCTACGAGCAGTACTTC. The gene calls are TRBV4-1 and TRBJ2-7; TRBD2 matches at 8 bases. The CDR3 has 15 amino acids. Germline CDR1 is MGHRA and CDR2 is YSYEKL. With V trimmed by 3 bases and J by 0 bases, 4 bases remained unmatched.